These T cell receptor beta chains were read from a single sample in a study of T-cell memory formation after mild COVID-19. TCRdb re-derived calls from the 5' RACE reads in MiXCR, one entry per CDR3 protein. The repertoire holds about 560,000 distinct CDR3 sequences, with about 20% as singletons. The sequenced material came from PBMCs or a T cell subset sorted from them (not recorded which). Source of these receptors: an adult woman who had mild COVID-19 (a few samples of this study predate the infection). Cell type and time point are not known. The CDR3 runs from the conserved cysteine through the conserved F or W.

>TRBV4-3
CASSPGTGVGETQYF
>TRBV7-2
CASSSYQGYTF
>TRBV20-1
CSASGGFYNEQFF
>TRBV5-1
CASSLSQGDYGYTF
>TRBV20-1
CSASLEAYEQYF
>TRBV21-1
CASSKPFEETQYF
>TRBV7-8
CASSSAFFGTDTNEKLFF
>TRBV28
CASNLGSGRAGFF
>TRBV28
CASSFGVGDQPQHF
>TRBV20-1
CSARVPGFYEQYF
>TRBV7-2
CASSSGHLQSSNQPQHF
>TRBV6-5
CASGRSYNEQFF
>TRBV2
CASRGTGRRAFF
>TRBV4-2
CASSQGGAKTGELFF
>TRBV28
CASSLFAGVVTGELFF
>TRBV10-3
CAISESQRENTEAFF
>TRBV11-3
CASSTGLDPYEQYF
>TRBV4-1
CASSTPAWGGGYGYTF
>TRBV5-1
CASSLPTSGRSEQYF
>TRBV11-3
CASSSGTPYNEQFF
>TRBV15
CATSRDPGTNYNEQFF
>TRBV10-3
CAIRGQPLGYEQYF
>TRBV15
CATSRGGRLVADTQYF